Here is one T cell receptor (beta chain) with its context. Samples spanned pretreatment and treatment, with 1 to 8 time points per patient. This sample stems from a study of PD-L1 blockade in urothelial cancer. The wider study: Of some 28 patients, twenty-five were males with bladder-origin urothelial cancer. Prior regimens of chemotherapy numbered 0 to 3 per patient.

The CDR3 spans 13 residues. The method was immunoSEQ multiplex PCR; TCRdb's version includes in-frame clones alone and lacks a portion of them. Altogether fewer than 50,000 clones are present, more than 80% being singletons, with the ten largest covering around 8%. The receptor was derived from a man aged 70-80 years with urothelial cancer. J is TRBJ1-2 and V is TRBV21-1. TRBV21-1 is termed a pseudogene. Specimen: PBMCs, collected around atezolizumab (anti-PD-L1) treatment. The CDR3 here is CASSLSRYYGYTF. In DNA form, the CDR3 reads TGTGCCAGCAGCTTATCCCGGTACTATGGCTACACCTTC.